Below, 5 T cell receptor beta chains from the same sample are listed, as sequenced in a study of cytomegalovirus exposure and HLA in healthy donors. PCR primers comprised 60 Vbeta and 13 Jbeta primers. Assay: immunoSEQ multiplex PCR; the TCRdb copy retains only in-frame clones and omits some. Altogether about 160,000 clones are present, 75% to 85% being singletons, with the ten largest covering about 0.89%. Sequencing used PBMCs. The receptor set was obtained from a girl aged 2 to 9 in good health and CMV-seropositive.

This clone was detected only once. This chain uses TRBV2 with TRBJ2-2, with D perhaps TRBD2 (5 bases). V lost 0 bases and J lost 2, with 10 bases in between. Germline lookup yields CDR1 SNHLY and CDR2 FYNNEI. The CDR3 is 16 residues long. CDR3 coding DNA: TGTGCCAGCAGTGAAGCGGGAGTCCCAAACACCGGGGAGCTGTTTTTT. Its translation: CASSEAGVPNTGELFF.

The chain links TRBV4-1 to TRBJ1-1, with 11 bases that match TRBD1. CDR1 and CDR2 (germline): MGHRA, YSYEKL. Unmatched junction bases numbered 19, after V lost 4 bases and J lost 6 bases. The CDR3 has 19 amino acids. The CDR3 sequence: CASSPTIYDYGQGAAEAFF. The CDR3 DNA reads as TGCGCCAGCAGCCCAACAATATACGATTACGGACAGGGGGCGGCTGAAGCTTTCTTT.

The genes are TRBV29-1 and TRBJ1-1, with 8 bases that match TRBD1. With V trimmed by 2 bases and J by 3 bases, 5 bases remained unmatched. CDR3 size: 14 residues. Germline V lookup: CDR1 SQVTM, CDR2 ANQGSEA. The CDR3 sequence is CSVERDRRYTEAFF. In DNA, the CDR3 is TGCAGCGTTGAACGGGACAGGCGATACACTGAAGCTTTCTTT.

The chain joins TRBV19 to TRBJ2-2; 10 bases are shared with TRBD1. Germline V gene data show CDR1 as LNHDA and CDR2 as SQIVND (reference sequence). The CDR3 totals 15 residues. The ends lost 6 bases at V and 5 bases at J; junction bases unmatched: 6. This CDR3 reads CASRAGTGETGELFF. The CDR3 DNA reads TGTGCCAGTAGGGCCGGGACAGGGGAAACCGGGGAGCTGTTTTTT.

The chain has TRBV11-2 and TRBJ2-1, with TRBD2 matching 7 bases. The CDR3 has 15 amino acids. Germline CDR1 and CDR2: SGHAT and FQNNGV. V trimming: 6 bases; J trimming: 9 bases; junction bases outside the gene matches: 14. The CDR3 DNA follows: TGTGCCAGCAGTTCCCGCTGGGAGGGCCGTTTTGAGCAGTTCTTC. It translates to CASSSRWEGRFEQFF. Full variable domain (remainder filled in from reference TRBV11-2 and TRBJ2-1): EAGVAQSPRYKIIEKRQSVAFWCNPISGHATLYWYQQILGQGPKLLIQFQNNGVVDDSQLPKDRFSAERLKGVDSTLKIQPAKLEDSAVYLCASSSRWEGRFEQFFGPGTRLTVL.